Sequencing of this T cell receptor (beta chain) was carried out in a study of blood T cell repertoires in COVID-19. This clone was detected ten times or more. As handled by the study authors: Researchers report that nucleated cell counts were estimated from reference gene primer amplification. TCRdb's table, derived via immunoSEQ multiplex PCR, lists solely in-frame clones and lacks some. V, J and clone size are those of that table, while D and trimming were read from the DNA. Here the sample spans 45,000 to 60,000 clones, approximately 84% being singletons. Trimming at V came to 1 base and at J to 3 bases, leaving 3 bases not matched to a gene. Germline CDR1 reads MGHRA; CDR2 reads YSYEKL. This CDR3 region has 15 residues.

The sequence was collected from a human donor with active or convalescent COVID-19. The donor label of this sample is uncertain. Sequences were obtained from peripheral blood. V gene TRBV4-1 combines with J gene TRBJ2-7, with 10 nucleotides matching TRBD2. CDR3 residues: CASSQVSGRDYEQYF. The CDR3 nucleotides are TGCGCCAGCAGCCAAGTGAGCGGGAGGGACTACGAGCAGTACTTC.